This entry lists 12 T cell receptor beta chains sequenced from one sample in a study of shared clonotypes between healthy human individuals (dated by TCRdb to 2018 to 2021). Libraries were made using the immunoSEQ multiplex PCR assay. Here the immuneACCESS table is served through TCRdb, limited to in-frame sequences with V and J called. Missing clones are a known gap in these copies; in checked studies unresolved V genes cover under half, and the rest lacks a known reason. For this sample the table gives 2 million to 3 million clones, of which 93% were detected only once. 0.36% of the sample lies in the top ten. Sequencing input: naive CD4+ T cells from PBMCs. In light of the paper, this sample's cell subset or site label describes: CD45RA+ positively selected. Every receptor here comes from a man aged 18 to 35 in good health. Some clones in this sample may be carry-over from other donors' samples.

This chain uses TRBV18 with TRBJ1-2; 9 bases agree with TRBD1. Losses at the gene ends were 3 bases for V and 12 bases for J; bases not matched to a gene: 14. This CDR3 is 15 amino acids long. CDR1 KGHSH and CDR2 LQKENI come from the germline V gene. The CDR3 sequence: CASSPRGLDRGRDTF. The CDR3 DNA sequence: TGTGCCAGCTCACCCCGAGGCCTGGACAGGGGAAGAGACACCTTC.

V gene TRBV14 combines with J gene TRBJ2-7; unclear D gene. Trimming cost V 1 base and J 3 bases, with 16 bases left between them. Germline CDR1 is SGHDN and CDR2 is FVKESK. CDR3 length equals 16 residues. For the CDR3, the DNA is TGTGCCAGCAGCCAAGGTCCGGGTGCCGTCCTCTACGAGCAGTACTTC. Amino acids: CASSQGPGAVLYEQYF.

V gene TRBV10-1 combines with J gene TRBJ2-2; TRBD2 agrees at 7 bases. Germline trimming cut 6 bases from V and 4 bases from J; bases unmatched to any gene: 2. The germline V gene encodes CDR1 WNHNN and CDR2 SYGVQD (reference sequence). The CDR3 sequence is 13 residues long. The CDR3 loop is CASRGLSTGELFF. CDR3 DNA: TGCGCCAGCAGGGGACTATCCACCGGGGAGCTGTTTTTT.

The CDR3 nucleotides are TGTGCCAGCTCACCCCGCCGGGACAGAAGCTCCTACGAGCAGTACTTC. Protein sequence: CASSPRRDRSSYEQYF. The rearrangement joins TRBV18 to TRBJ2-7, with TRBD1 matching 7 bases. V dropped 3 bases and J dropped 0; count of bases not matched to a gene: 8. The CDR3 consists of 16 residues. CDR1 is KGHSH, CDR2 LQKENI, per germline.

This clone was counted only a few times. The sample has other DNA sequences that encode this CDR3 too. The chain has TRBV6-5 and TRBJ2-3; D might be TRBD1 (5 bases). Germline V gives CDR1 MNHEY, CDR2 SVGAGI. This CDR3 has 12 amino acids. With 2 bases removed from V and 5 bases from J, the gap between germline ends came to 5 bases. Written as DNA, the CDR3 is TGTGCCAGCAGTTACAGGGGAGATACGCAGTATTTT. This gives the protein CASSYRGDTQYF.

The V and J genes are TRBV5-1 and TRBJ1-2; D is uncertain. This CDR3 spans 15 amino acids. V was clipped by 0 bases and J by 8 bases, with 17 bases between them. CDR1 is SGHRS and CDR2 is YFSETQ in the germline V gene. The CDR3: CASSLVSPSVGGYTF. The CDR3 DNA follows: TGCGCCAGCAGCTTGGTCTCCCCTTCCGTCGGGGGCTACACCTTC.

Only one count was recorded for this clone. This chain uses TRBV6-1 with TRBJ1-2; 9 bases fit TRBD1. The J segment lost 8 bases and the V segment lost 5 bases, leaving 6 bases of the junction unmatched. The germline gives CDR1 MNHNS, CDR2 SASEGT. CDR3 length: 13 amino acids. CDR3 sequence reads: CASSRTGDEGYTF. The CDR3 DNA sequence: TGTGCCAGCAGTCGGACAGGGGATGAAGGCTACACCTTC.

The CDR3 sequence: CASSPVSRVGEQYF. CDR3 coding DNA: TGTGCCAGCAGCCCGGTTAGCAGGGTGGGGGAGCAGTACTTC. The chain recombines TRBV7-9 with TRBJ2-7; maybe TRBD1 (5 bases). CDR3 length: 14 residues. V was cut by 5 bases and J by 7 bases, with 18 bases left in between. CDR1 and CDR2 from the germline V gene are SEHNR and FQNEAQ (reference sequence).

The CDR3 region is CASSSASGSDTGELFF. The DNA of the CDR3 is TGTGCCAGCAGCTCTGCTAGCGGGAGTGACACCGGGGAGCTGTTTTTT. The J gene is TRBJ2-2, the V gene TRBV5-4; TRBD2 agrees at 10 bases. CDR3 length: 16 residues. Germline V gene data show CDR1 as SGHNT and CDR2 as YYREEE (reference sequence). The V segment lost 3 bases and the J segment 3 bases; nucleotides outside the gene matches: 5.

The chain couples TRBV2 to TRBJ2-7, with 9 nucleotides matching TRBD1. J lost 5 bases, V lost 7 bases, and 6 bases had no gene match. Germline values: CDR1 SNHLY, CDR2 FYNNEI. The CDR3 has 13 residues. The CDR3 here is CASNRDRANEQYF. In DNA form, the CDR3 reads TGTGCCAGCAATCGGGACAGGGCGAACGAGCAGTACTTC.

V usage is TRBV2 and J usage is TRBJ2-1; no reliable D call. Deletions cut 8 bases from V and 6 bases from J, with 17 bases between. The CDR3 is made up of 14 amino acids. Looked up from germline, CDR1 is SNHLY and CDR2 is FYNNEI. CDR3 in amino acids: CASLFGRPGNEQFF. In DNA form, the CDR3 reads TGTGCCAGCCTATTTGGGCGGCCGGGCAATGAGCAGTTCTTC.

V usage is TRBV7-9 and J usage is TRBJ1-2; D call uncertain. The germline V gene has CDR1 SEHNR and CDR2 FQNEAQ (reference sequence). CDR3 length: 15 amino acids. V was clipped by 1 base and J by 6 bases, with 15 bases between them. CDR3 DNA sequence: TGTGCCAGCAGCTTAGTGATCGTAGGTCCGGATGGCTACACCTTC. This encodes CASSLVIVGPDGYTF.